Listed below are T cell receptor beta chains from one sample, sequenced in a study of Ad26.COV2.S vaccination and SARS-CoV-2 variants. Measured with immunoSEQ multiplex PCR; TCRdb has only the in-frame clones, and not every one. This sample has fewer than 400,000 clones; roughly 84% occur once, and the top ten carry around 1.9%. The source was peripheral blood, collected in a trial of Ad26.COV2.S vaccine versus placebo. Every receptor here comes from a person between 18 and 65 years old who received the Ad26.COV2.S COVID-19 vaccine or a placebo. The CDR3 runs from the conserved cysteine through the conserved F or W. D genes are given only for firm matches. The size of a clone is reported for some rows only, either as once, few or many, or as a class for expanded clones.

j_call v_call d_call clone_size cdr3_nt cdr3_aa
TRBJ2-6 TRBV4-1 NA NA TGCGCCAGCAGCCAGCCGACAGTCTCTGGGGCCAACGTCCTGACTTTC CASSQPTVSGANVLTF
TRBJ1-2 TRBV5-1 TRBD1 NA TGCGCCAGCAGCTTAGGACAGGGCGTCTATGGCTACACCTTC CASSLGQGVYGYTF
TRBJ2-7 TRBV10-3 NA NA TGTGCCATCAGCCATCGGCGGGACACCTCCTCCTACGAGCAGTACTTC CAISHRRDTSSYEQYF
TRBJ1-2 TRBV3-1/TRBV3-2 TRBD1 once TGTGCCAGCAGCCCTCGGGCCAGGGGGTTGAACTATGGCTACACCTTC CASSPRARGLNYGYTF
TRBJ2-3 TRBV4-1 NA NA TGCGCCAGCAGCCAAGTAGGACTCGGGGGTGGTGAGTGGTTCAGTACGCAGTATTTT CASSQVGLGGGEWFSTQYF
TRBJ2-1 TRBV20-1 TRBD2 NA TGCAGTGCTAGTCGCAGCGGGGGTAGGAGTGAGCAGTTCTTC CSASRSGGRSEQFF
TRBJ1-1 TRBV3-1/TRBV3-2 NA NA TGTGCCAGCAGCCAAGGACAGATCACTGAAGCTTTCTTT CASSQGQITEAFF
TRBJ1-5 TRBV6-2/TRBV6-3 NA once TGTGCCAGCAGTGTCCCAAACGGGGCTAAAATCGCGTTTCAGCCCCAGCATTTT CASSVPNGAKIAFQPQHF
TRBJ2-4 TRBV6-5 TRBD1 NA TGTGCCAGCAGTCAAAGGACAGGCGAAAACATTCAGTACTTC CASSQRTGENIQYF
TRBJ1-2 TRBV5-6 NA few TGTGCCAGCAGCTTGGTGGGCCACGGACGCCGTAGGAGTGGCTACACCTTC CASSLVGHGRRRSGYTF
TRBJ1-5 TRBV9 NA NA TGTGCCAGCAGCCCCGGATGGAGGGGTCAGCCCCAGCATTTT CASSPGWRGQPQHF
TRBJ1-3 TRBV19 NA NA TGTGCCAGTAGCAGGGAGACAGATACTGGAAACACCATATATTTT CASSRETDTGNTIYF
TRBJ1-6 TRBV10-3 NA NA TGTGCCAACTCCGCTACTAGCTCCTATAATTCACCCCTCCACTTT CANSATSSYNSPLHF
TRBJ2-1 TRBV7-8 TRBD1 NA TGTGCCAGCAGCTCGGGACAGCACAATGAGCAGTTCTTC CASSSGQHNEQFF
TRBJ2-3 TRBV6-6 TRBD2 NA TGTGCCAGCAGTCCCAAAGGACTAGCGTTGGCAGATACGCAGTATTTT CASSPKGLALADTQYF
TRBJ2-3 TRBV7-9 NA NA TGTGCCAGCAGCTTCGAAGGACGGACCACAGATACGCAGTATTTT CASSFEGRTTDTQYF
TRBJ1-1 TRBV5-1 TRBD1 NA TGCGCCAGCAGCCCAGGAGCCGGGACAGCGAACACTGAAGCTTTCTTT CASSPGAGTANTEAFF
TRBJ1-1 TRBV18 NA NA TGTGCCAGCTCATCCACAGGGCCCCCTGAAGCTTTCTTT CASSSTGPPEAFF
TRBJ2-1 TRBV5-1 NA NA TGCGCCAGCAGCACCGCGATGGGGGGGCCTGGTGAGCAGTTCTTC CASSTAMGGPGEQFF
TRBJ2-7 TRBV6-6 NA NA TGTGCCAGCAGTGCCAGGTACTCCTACGAGCAGTACTTC CASSARYSYEQYF
TRBJ1-2 TRBV6-5 TRBD1 NA TGTGCCAGCAGTAGGACAGGGCCCTTTGGTGGAGGCTACACCTTC CASSRTGPFGGGYTF
TRBJ2-1 TRBV9 NA NA TGTGCCAGCAGCGCGGTGGGGGGGCGAAATGAGCAGTTCTTC CASSAVGGRNEQFF
TRBJ1-5 TRBV2 NA NA TGTGCCAGCGCCCCCACAGAGGTTCAGCCCCAGCATTTT CASAPTEVQPQHF
TRBJ1-1 TRBV6-5 TRBD1 once TGTGCCAGCAGTTTCCCGGGACAGGGGGTCCCTGAAGCTTTCTTT CASSFPGQGVPEAFF
TRBJ1-5 TRBV15 NA NA TGTGCCACCAGCAGAGGTAAGGGGTCGGGAGGCAATCAGCCCCAGCATTTT CATSRGKGSGGNQPQHF
TRBJ2-5 TRBV11-2 TRBD2 NA TGTGCCAGCAGCTTAATTGCACTAGCGGGGGGAGAGACCCAGTACTTC CASSLIALAGGETQYF
TRBJ2-2 TRBV3-1/TRBV3-2 TRBD1 once TGTGCCAGCAGGGGAGTCCTGGGACAGGGCAAGAACACCGGGGAGCTGTTTTTT CASRGVLGQGKNTGELFF
TRBJ1-4 TRBV6-2/TRBV6-3 NA NA TGTGCCAGCAGTTACCTCTACACAGAAGCTGAAAAACTGTTTTTT CASSYLYTEAEKLFF
TRBJ1-5 TRBV7-2 TRBD1 NA TGTGCCAGCAGCAAACAGGGGGCGCCCGGCAATCAGCCCCAGCATTTT CASSKQGAPGNQPQHF
TRBJ2-1 TRBV5-6 TRBD2 NA TGTGCCAGCAGCTTATTTAGCGGGGGGTTCACCTACAATGAGCAGTTCTTC CASSLFSGGFTYNEQFF
TRBJ1-6 TRBV9 TRBD1 few TGTGCCAGCAGCGGGGGACAGAATAATTCACCCCTCCACTTT CASSGGQNNSPLHF
TRBJ1-1 TRBV4-3 TRBD1 NA TGCGCCAGCAGATGGACAGGGGAGTCCACTGAAGCTTTCTTT CASRWTGESTEAFF
TRBJ1-1 TRBV30 NA NA TGTGCCTGGAGTAGACGGTGGAGAAACGGGGACACTGAAGCTTTCTTT CAWSRRWRNGDTEAFF
TRBJ1-2 TRBV18 NA NA TGTGCCAGCTCACCGCAGCCGTCTAACTATGGCTACACCTTC CASSPQPSNYGYTF
TRBJ1-5 TRBV6-6 TRBD1 NA TGTGCCACCCAACCCCACAGGGGAGAAAGCAATCAGCCCCAGCATTTT CATQPHRGESNQPQHF
TRBJ2-7 TRBV18 TRBD1 NA TGTGCCAGCTCAGCGGGACAGGGGGCGTATTACGAGCAGTACTTC CASSAGQGAYYEQYF
TRBJ1-2 TRBV6-2/TRBV6-3 NA once TGTGCCAGCAGTGACTACGCCGGGGGATATGGCTACACCTTC CASSDYAGGYGYTF
TRBJ1-4 TRBV5-4 TRBD1 NA TGTGCCAGCAGCATAGACAGGGGGCATGAAAAACTGTTTTTT CASSIDRGHEKLFF
TRBJ2-1 TRBV5-1 NA NA TGCGCCAGCAGCTTGGGACTAGATTCTTACAATGAGCAGTTCTTC CASSLGLDSYNEQFF
TRBJ1-3 TRBV7-2 NA few TGTGCCAGCAGCTTAGGGGCAGGGATTTCTGGAAACACCATATATTTT CASSLGAGISGNTIYF
TRBJ2-5 TRBV15 TRBD2 NA TGTGCCACCAGCAGAGCTTGGGGGGGACCACAAGAGACCCAGTACTTC CATSRAWGGPQETQYF
TRBJ1-2 TRBV9 TRBD1 NA TGTGCCAGCAGCGTAGGGCAGGGGGCGAACTATGGCTACACCTTC CASSVGQGANYGYTF
TRBJ2-2 TRBV5-6 NA NA TGTGCCAGCAGCTTAGGGAGGCGCGCCGGGGAGCTGTTTTTT CASSLGRRAGELFF
TRBJ1-1 TRBV23-1 TRBD1 NA TGCGCCAGCAGTCCCACCCTGGACAGGCCTGACACTGAAGCTTTCTTT CASSPTLDRPDTEAFF
TRBJ1-2 TRBV2 NA many TGTGCCAGCGGAGCAGCATACAACTATGGCTACACCTTC CASGAAYNYGYTF
TRBJ2-3 TRBV18 TRBD1 NA TGTGCCAGCCAGGGGGCAGATACGCAGTATTTT CASQGADTQYF
TRBJ2-3 TRBV9 NA NA TGTGCCAGCAGCGTAGGGCCTAGCGTTTCAGATACGCAGTATTTT CASSVGPSVSDTQYF
TRBJ1-2 TRBV18 NA NA TGTGCCAGCTCACCACGGGAGGGGGACTATGGCTACACCTTC CASSPREGDYGYTF
TRBJ1-1 TRBV2 NA NA TGTGCCAGCATAGAAGAAACAGTGAACACTGAAGCTTTCTTT CASIEETVNTEAFF
TRBJ1-5 TRBV30 NA NA TGTGCCTGGTCACAGGGATCAGACCAGCCCCAGCATTTT CAWSQGSDQPQHF
TRBJ2-7 TRBV6-1 NA NA TGTGCCAGCAGTGAGAAATCCTACGAGCAGTACTTC CASSEKSYEQYF
TRBJ1-2 TRBV7-2 NA once TGTGCCAGCAGCTTAGTGCATAATAACTATGGCTACACCTTC CASSLVHNNYGYTF
TRBJ1-4 TRBV7-8 TRBD1 NA TGTGCCAGCAGCTTCTCCAGGGGGGCCCGCAGGTTTAATAATGAAAAACTGTTTTTT CASSFSRGARRFNNEKLFF
TRBJ1-5 TRBV2 NA NA TGTGCCAGCAGCGCCGTAAATCAGCCCCAGCATTTT CASSAVNQPQHF
TRBJ2-5 TRBV9 TRBD1 NA TGTGCCAGCAGCGCACGACAGGGTCAAGAGACCCAGTACTTC CASSARQGQETQYF
TRBJ2-7 TRBV27 TRBD1 few TGTGCCAGCAGTTTACTAGACAGGGACTACGAGCAGTACTTC CASSLLDRDYEQYF
TRBJ2-7 TRBV5-1 TRBD2 NA TGCGCCAGCAGCTTGTCGACGGGGGGGCCCCCCTACGAGCAGTACTTC CASSLSTGGPPYEQYF
TRBJ2-3 TRBV7-5 NA NA TGTGTCAGAAGCTTAGCTCCGGGACAGGCTTTTGGGGATAGGAATACGCAGTATTTT CVRSLAPGQAFGDRNTQYF
TRBJ1-5 TRBV6-7 NA NA TGTGCCAGCAGTTACCCGGGGACACGGATATTGAGGCGCAATCAGCCCCAGCATTTT CASSYPGTRILRRNQPQHF